The 30 T cell receptor beta chains presented below share a single source sample, sequenced in a study of blood T cell repertoires in COVID-19. Here immunoSEQ multiplex PCR was the method, and the copy in TCRdb shows in-frame clones only, minus some. This sample has 100,000 or so clones, with over 85% found just once. The sequenced material came from peripheral blood. All receptors derive from a man between 70 and 80 years old with acute or convalescent COVID-19.

The CDR3 is CASSFGPGLGYTF. In DNA form, the CDR3 reads TGTGCCAGCAGTTTCGGGCCGGGATTGGGCTACACCTTC. The chain uses TRBV27 and TRBJ1-2; no definite D call. This CDR3 has 13 amino acids. CDR1 and CDR2 from the germline V gene are MNHEY and SMNVEV (reference sequence). The V end lost 3 bases, the J end lost 8 bases, and 13 bases lay between the germline ends.

The CDR3 DNA is TGTGCCACCCCCCGACACCGGGACAGGAACTACGAGCAGTACTTC. It yields the protein CATPRHRDRNYEQYF. The rearrangement links TRBV24-1 to TRBJ2-7; 8 bases fit TRBD1. Germline CDR1 and CDR2: KGHDR and SFDVKD. Germline trimming cut 9 bases from V and 3 bases from J; bases unmatched to any gene: 12. The CDR3 is made up of 15 amino acids.

This clone was counted a single time. J is TRBJ2-2 and V is TRBV5-6; 9 bases line up with TRBD1. This CDR3 comprises 16 residues. Trimming took 3 bases from V and 6 from J; bases not matched to a gene: 9. Germline values: CDR1 SGHDT, CDR2 YYEEEE. The CDR3 DNA reads as TGTGCCAGCAGCTCGATACAGGGGGCGCGCGCCGGGGAGCTGTTTTTT. This sequence encodes CASSSIQGARAGELFF. Full variable domain (missing parts from reference TRBV5-6 and TRBJ2-2): DAGVTQSPTHLIKTRGQQVTLRCSPKSGHDTVSWYQQALGQGPQFIFQYYEEEERQRGNFPDRFSGHQFPNYSSELNVNALLLGDSALYLCASSSIQGARAGELFFGEGSRLTVL.

The gene calls are TRBV29-1 and TRBJ2-7; the match to TRBD2 covers 9 bases. Germline CDR1 SQVTM, CDR2 ANQGSEA. V lost 3 bases and J lost 2; bases outside the gene matches: 2. The CDR3 is 13 amino acids. The CDR3 nucleotides read TGCAGCGTTGATGCTAGCGGGACCTACGAGCAGTACTTC. Protein sequence: CSVDASGTYEQYF.

The chain has TRBV6-5 and TRBJ2-7, with 7 bases that match TRBD1. The junction had 6 bases not matched to a gene; V was cut back by 8 bases and J by 2 bases. The CDR3 is 13 amino acids. Germline V CDR1 and CDR2: MNHEY, SVGAGI. The CDR3 reads CASLGQGAYEQYF. CDR3 sequence (DNA): TGTGCCAGCCTGGGGCAGGGGGCCTACGAGCAGTACTTC.

The CDR3 sequence: CASSGGQGFGYTF. DNA of the CDR3: TGTGCCAGTAGTGGGGGACAGGGGTTCGGCTACACCTTC. The rearrangement joins TRBV19 to TRBJ1-2; TRBD1 matches 10 bases. The germline V gene has CDR1 LNHDA and CDR2 SQIVND (reference sequence). This CDR3 is 13 amino acids long. The J segment lost 8 bases and the V segment lost 5 bases, leaving 5 bases of the junction unmatched. The full variable domain, with the rest looked up from reference TRBV19 and TRBJ1-2, is DGGITQSPKYLFRKEGQNVTLSCEQNLNHDAMYWYRQDPGQGLRLIYYSQIVNDFQKGDIAEGYSVSREKKESFPLTVTSAQKNPTAFYLCASSGGQGFGYTFGSGTRLTVV.

The chain has TRBV6-2 or TRBV6-3 and TRBJ2-5; unclear D gene. The CDR3 sequence is 14 residues long. CDR1 MNHEY and CDR2 SVGEGT come from the germline V gene. V lost 4 bases to trimming and J lost 7 bases, with 16 bases between them. DNA of the CDR3: TGTGCCAGCAGTTTTCCGGCTTTTTCGGGGACCCAGTACTTC. Amino acids: CASSFPAFSGTQYF.

The rearrangement links TRBV13 to TRBJ1-6; maybe TRBD1 (6 bases). Germline V gene data show CDR1 as PRHDT and CDR2 as FYEKMQ (reference sequence). V lost 9 bases and J lost 0, with 18 bases in between. The CDR3 consists of 17 residues. The CDR3 region has the DNA TGTGCCAGTCGGTGGGGGCAGCAAAGCTCCTATAATTCACCCCTCCACTTT. This codes for CASRWGQQSSYNSPLHF. The whole variable domain, remainder taken from reference TRBV13 and TRBJ1-6, is AAGVIQSPRHLIKEKRETATLKCYPIPRHDTVYWYQQGPGQDPQFLISFYEKMQSDKGSIPDRFSAQQFSDYHSELNMSSLELGDSALYFCASRWGQQSSYNSPLHFGNGTRLTVT.

This sequence joins TRBV27 and TRBJ1-1; the D gene is possibly TRBD1 (5 bases). Germline-derived CDR1 and CDR2 are MNHEY and SMNVEV (reference sequence). Trimming pared 0 bases from V and 0 bases from J, leaving 11 bases between. CDR3 length equals 16 residues. Written as DNA, the CDR3 is TGTGCCAGCAGTTTATCAACAGGTAACATGAACACTGAAGCTTTCTTT. It is translated as CASSLSTGNMNTEAFF.

As DNA, the CDR3 is TGCGCCAGCAGCCAAGCACAGGGTAACGAGCAGTACTTC. It specifies CASSQAQGNEQYF. The chain is built from TRBV4-1 and TRBJ2-7, with TRBD1 as a possible D gene (6 bases). V was cut by 1 base and J by 5 bases, with 9 bases left in between. This CDR3 spans 13 amino acids. CDR1 is MGHRA and CDR2 is YSYEKL in the germline V gene.

This CDR3 is CASSDPGSSYEQYF. The CDR3 DNA reads as TGTGCCAGCAGTGACCCGGGATCCTCCTACGAGCAGTACTTC. The chain combines TRBV25-1 with TRBJ2-7, with TRBD2 as a possible D gene (5 bases). Germline CDR1 is MGHDK and CDR2 is SYGVNS. Trimming removed 3 bases at V and 0 bases at J, with 9 bases between. The CDR3 consists of 14 residues.

The CDR3 DNA sequence: TGTGCCAGCAGCGAGGTGGCAAGGCCCACAGATACGCAGTATTTT. Its protein is CASSEVARPTDTQYF. The chain recombines TRBV6-2 or TRBV6-3 with TRBJ2-3, with no clear D. The V and J ends lost 6 bases and 2 bases respectively, with 15 bases between them. Germline CDR1 reads MNHEY; CDR2 reads SVGEGT. This CDR3 spans 15 amino acids.

This clone appeared a single time. The genes are TRBV5-1 and TRBJ1-4; D call uncertain. The V end was cut by 0 bases, the J end by 4 bases, with 10 bases between. Germline CDR1 and CDR2: SGHRS and YFSETQ. The CDR3 covers 15 residues. CDR3 nucleotide sequence: TGCGCCAGCAGCTTGGGGTCCAGTAATAATGAAAAACTGTTTTTT. Translating gives CASSLGSSNNEKLFF.

DNA of the CDR3: TGTGCCAGCAGTTCCTGGGGGACAGGGGCCTTGGGGGATCAGCCCCAGCATTTT. Translating gives CASSSWGTGALGDQPQHF. The V call is TRBV2, the J call TRBJ1-5, with 10 positions matching TRBD1. This CDR3 is 18 amino acids long. The V gene end was trimmed by 5 bases and the J gene end by 5 bases; junction bases not matched to a gene: 15. CDR1 and CDR2 from the germline V gene are SNHLY and FYNNEI.

The chain employs TRBV7-9 and TRBJ2-1; 9 bases are shared with TRBD2. There are 14 residues in the CDR3. V was pared by 5 bases and J by 6 bases, with 5 bases of the junction left unmatched. Germline CDR1 SEHNR, CDR2 FQNEAQ (reference sequence). This CDR3 is CASSGTSRFNEQFF. The CDR3 nucleotides are TGTGCCAGCAGCGGGACTAGCCGTTTCAATGAGCAGTTCTTC.

This clone showed up just a few times. The rearrangement uses TRBV5-1 and TRBJ2-7; 8 bases match TRBD1. J lost 4 bases, V lost 7 bases, and 10 bases had no gene match. CDR1 and CDR2 (germline): SGHRS, YFSETQ. The CDR3 loop spans 14 amino acids. The CDR3 nucleotides are TGCGCCAGCGCGCGAGGACAGGGTGTTTACGAGCAGTACTTC. Its protein product is CASARGQGVYEQYF.

V and J are TRBV28 and TRBJ2-3; D ambiguous. Germline values: CDR1 MDHEN, CDR2 SYDVKM. The CDR3 is 12 residues long. V was trimmed by 6 bases and J by 0 bases, leaving 4 bases between them. The CDR3 here is CASRTSTDTQYF. DNA of the CDR3: TGTGCCAGCAGAACTAGCACAGATACGCAGTATTTT.

The CDR3 spells CASSLGTGIHNEQFF. The CDR3 DNA reads as TGTGCCAGCAGCTTGGGGACAGGGATACACAATGAGCAGTTCTTC. V usage is TRBV13 and J usage is TRBJ2-1, with 9 positions matching TRBD1. J lost 5 bases, V lost 3 bases, and 5 bases had no gene match. The germline V gene encodes CDR1 PRHDT and CDR2 FYEKMQ (reference sequence). The CDR3 has 15 amino acids. Supplemented by reference TRBV13 and TRBJ2-1, the full variable domain reads AAGVIQSPRHLIKEKRETATLKCYPIPRHDTVYWYQQGPGQDPQFLISFYEKMQSDKGSIPDRFSAQQFSDYHSELNMSSLELGDSALYFCASSLGTGIHNEQFFGPGTRLTVL.

The chain uses TRBV4-1 and TRBJ2-3; unclear D gene. Between the trimmed V and J ends, which lost 1 base and 0 bases, there was a span of 8 bases. Per germline, CDR1 MGHRA and CDR2 YSYEKL. CDR3 length equals 15 residues. The CDR3 DNA is TGCGCCAGCAGCCAAGCTAACCCTAGCACAGATACGCAGTATTTT. Residues: CASSQANPSTDTQYF.

This clone appeared once. The V call is TRBV6-5, the J call TRBJ1-2; D perhaps matches TRBD1 (6 bases). The CDR3 has 13 amino acids. Between the trimmed V and J ends, which lost 5 bases and 5 bases, there was a span of 12 bases. In germline, CDR1 is MNHEY, CDR2 SVGAGI. The CDR3 bases are TGTGCCAGCAGTCACCAGACAGGATATGGCTACACCTTC. It translates to CASSHQTGYGYTF.

The chain links TRBV11-2 to TRBJ2-1, with TRBD2 as a possible D gene (5 bases). Looked up from germline, CDR1 is SGHAT and CDR2 is FQNNGV. The length of the CDR3 is 12 residues. Trimming took 1 base from V and 8 from J, leaving 6 bases between them. CDR3 loop: CASSLAGYEQFF. The CDR3 DNA is TGTGCCAGCAGCTTAGCGGGGTATGAGCAGTTCTTC.

The chain employs TRBV5-6 and TRBJ1-2; D unresolved. CDR1 is SGHDT, CDR2 YYEEEE, per germline. This CDR3 region has 15 residues. With 1 base removed from V and 5 bases from J, the gap between germline ends came to 15 bases. The CDR3 DNA reads as TGTGCCAGCAGCTTGCGCCCCGGGGTGGGGTATGGCTACACCTTC. This codes for CASSLRPGVGYGYTF.

This clone was detected only once. The same CDR3 can be traced to other DNA sequences in this sample. V and J are TRBV12-3 or TRBV12-4 and TRBJ2-5, with D possibly matching TRBD2 (5 bases). V lost 5 bases and J lost 4, with 11 bases in between. The CDR3 runs to 13 residues. The DNA for the CDR3 is TGTGCCAGCAGTCCCCCCGAGGGAGAGACCCAGTACTTC. Translating gives CASSPPEGETQYF.

As DNA, the CDR3 is TGTGCCAGTGGAGTTGACAATCAGCCCCAGCATTTT. This encodes CASGVDNQPQHF. The genes are TRBV6-5 and TRBJ1-5; D gene unclear. The CDR3 is 12 amino acids. Germline V gene data show CDR1 as MNHEY and CDR2 as SVGAGI. Trimming pared 9 bases from V and 3 bases from J, leaving 9 bases between.

This clone has a handful of counts. The CDR3 DNA reads TGTGCCAGTAGTATCCGGGACAGGGAGTGGGGAGGCTACACCTTC. Its protein is CASSIRDREWGGYTF. The chain joins TRBV19 to TRBJ1-2; 9 nucleotides align to TRBD1. Germline V gene data show CDR1 as LNHDA and CDR2 as SQIVND (reference sequence). The ends lost 3 bases at V and 8 bases at J; junction bases unmatched: 10. The CDR3 totals 15 residues.

The V call is TRBV2, the J call TRBJ2-5; weak D call: TRBD2 (5 bases). In germline, CDR1 is SNHLY, CDR2 FYNNEI. The CDR3 runs to 15 residues. V gave up 3 bases and J gave up 4 bases, with 15 bases separating them. In DNA, the CDR3 is TGTGCCAGCAGTGAGATATCCGGACGGGGAGAGACCCAGTACTTC. This gives the protein CASSEISGRGETQYF.

This chain connects TRBV28 to TRBJ1-5; possible D gene TRBD1, 6 bases. Between the trimmed V and J ends, which lost 10 bases and 7 bases, there was a span of 14 bases. Looked up from germline, CDR1 is MDHEN and CDR2 is SYDVKM. The CDR3 is 12 amino acids. The CDR3: CAIGGAQQPQHF. The CDR3 coding sequence is TGTGCCATAGGGGGGGCGCAGCAGCCCCAGCATTTT.

The V and J genes are TRBV28 and TRBJ2-1; 12 positions match TRBD1. This CDR3 spans 14 amino acids. After removal of 5 bases from V and 9 bases from J, the junction contained 5 bases not matched to a gene. Germline V gene data show CDR1 as MDHEN and CDR2 as SYDVKM. The CDR3: CASSLGQGAGEQFF. The DNA for the CDR3 is TGTGCCAGCAGTCTGGGACAGGGGGCAGGTGAGCAGTTCTTC.

This rearrangement joins TRBV28 to TRBJ2-1; 10 bases match TRBD2. CDR3 size: 15 residues. V shed 5 bases and J 3 bases; nucleotides not matched to a gene: 4. The germline CDR1 and CDR2 sequences are MDHEN and SYDVKM. The CDR3 DNA reads TGTGCCAGCAGTATTGGACTAGCGGTCTACAATGAGCAGTTCTTC. Translation: CASSIGLAVYNEQFF.

The chain links TRBV18 to TRBJ2-7, with D tentatively TRBD1 (7 bases). V was shortened by 8 bases and J by 1 base, with 15 bases between the two germline ends. CDR3 length equals 14 residues. Germline CDR1 and CDR2: KGHSH and LQKENI. In DNA form, the CDR3 reads TGTGCCAGCGAAACAGGGGCGGGGTCCTACGAGCAGTACTTC. This encodes CASETGAGSYEQYF.